This T cell receptor beta chain was documented in a study of neurological immune-mediated disorders. The sample holds many counts of this clonotype. What it binds is unknown. The unsorted libraries were prepared from 2 million PBMCs (stored at -80 C). CDR1 and CDR2 (germline): SQVTM, ANQGSEA. CDR3 length equals 14 residues. The V segment lost 4 bases and the J segment 4 bases; nucleotides outside the gene matches: 8. Synthesis of cDNA was accomplished via 5'RACE employing 10-nucleotide random UMIs. TCRdb re-derived calls from the 5' RACE reads in MiXCR, one entry per CDR3 protein. The sample records about 59,000 distinct CDR3 sequences, around 3.4% being singletons. The study's findings and limits: While HTLV-1-associated myelopathy showed the greatest TCR clonal expansion, multiple sclerosis showed the least, falling below healthy controls. When repertoires were grouped phylogenetically, those of 18 of 34 multiple sclerosis patients fell into one related-CDR3 cluster, a possible signature.

Sequencing was carried out using PBMCs. This receptor was obtained from a woman aged 25 to 39 with multiple sclerosis. The chain links TRBV29-1 to TRBJ1-1; 8 bases fit TRBD1. The chain's CDR3 is CSVAGQALVTEAFF. CDR3 coding DNA: TGCAGCGTTGCGGGACAGGCCCTCGTCACTGAAGCTTTCTTT.